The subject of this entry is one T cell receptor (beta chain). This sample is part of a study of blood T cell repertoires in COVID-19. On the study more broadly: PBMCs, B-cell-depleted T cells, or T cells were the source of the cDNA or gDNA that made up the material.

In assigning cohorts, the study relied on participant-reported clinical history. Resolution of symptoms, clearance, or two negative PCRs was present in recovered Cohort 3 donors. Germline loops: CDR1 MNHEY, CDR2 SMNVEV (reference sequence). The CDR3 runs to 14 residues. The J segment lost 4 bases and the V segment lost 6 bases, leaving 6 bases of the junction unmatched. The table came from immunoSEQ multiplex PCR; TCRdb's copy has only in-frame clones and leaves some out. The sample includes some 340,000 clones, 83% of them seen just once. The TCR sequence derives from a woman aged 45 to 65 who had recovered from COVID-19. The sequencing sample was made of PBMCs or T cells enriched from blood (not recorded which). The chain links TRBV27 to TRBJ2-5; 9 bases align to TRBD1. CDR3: CASRTTGGTETQYF. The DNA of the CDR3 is TGTGCCAGCAGGACGACAGGGGGGACAGAGACCCAGTACTTC.